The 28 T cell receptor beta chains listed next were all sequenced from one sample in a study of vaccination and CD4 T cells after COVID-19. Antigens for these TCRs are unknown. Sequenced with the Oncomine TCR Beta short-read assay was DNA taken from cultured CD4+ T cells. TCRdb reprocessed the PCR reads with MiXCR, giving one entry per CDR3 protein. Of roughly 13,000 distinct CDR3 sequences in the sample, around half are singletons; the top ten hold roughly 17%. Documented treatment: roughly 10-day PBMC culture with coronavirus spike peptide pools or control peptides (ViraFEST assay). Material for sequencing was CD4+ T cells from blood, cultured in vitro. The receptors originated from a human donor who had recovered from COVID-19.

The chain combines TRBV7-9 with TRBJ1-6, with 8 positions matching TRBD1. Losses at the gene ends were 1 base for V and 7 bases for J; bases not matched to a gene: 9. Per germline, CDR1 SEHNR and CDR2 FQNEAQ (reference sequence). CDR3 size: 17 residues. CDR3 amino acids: CASSLEDWDRINSPLHF. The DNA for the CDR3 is TGTGCCAGCAGCTTAGAAGACTGGGACAGGATCAATTCACCCCTCCACTTT.

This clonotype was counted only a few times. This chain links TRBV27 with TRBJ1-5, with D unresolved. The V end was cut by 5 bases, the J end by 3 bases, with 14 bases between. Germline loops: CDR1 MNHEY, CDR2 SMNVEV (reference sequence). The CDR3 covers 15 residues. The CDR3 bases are TGTGCCAGCAGTCCTTATGAGGACGCCAATCAGCCCCAGCATTTT. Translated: CASSPYEDANQPQHF.

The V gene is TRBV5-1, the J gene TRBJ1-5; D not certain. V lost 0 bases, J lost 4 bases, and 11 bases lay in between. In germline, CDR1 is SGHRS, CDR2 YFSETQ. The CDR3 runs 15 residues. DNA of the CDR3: TGCGCCAGCAGCTTGGACGGGCAGCCTAATCAGCCCCAGCATTTT. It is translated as CASSLDGQPNQPQHF.

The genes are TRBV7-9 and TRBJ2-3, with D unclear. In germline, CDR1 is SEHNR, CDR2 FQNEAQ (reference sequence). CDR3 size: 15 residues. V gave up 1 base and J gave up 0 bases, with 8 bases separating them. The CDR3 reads CASSLGQPSTDTQYF. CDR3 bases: TGTGCCAGCAGCTTAGGGCAGCCTAGCACAGATACGCAGTATTTT.

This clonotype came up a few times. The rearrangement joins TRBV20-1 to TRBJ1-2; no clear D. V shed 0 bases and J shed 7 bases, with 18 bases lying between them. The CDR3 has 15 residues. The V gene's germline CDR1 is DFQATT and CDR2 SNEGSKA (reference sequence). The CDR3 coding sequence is TGCAGTGCTAGAGACAGTAACCGAATTCTTTCTGGCTACACCTTC. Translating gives CSARDSNRILSGYTF.

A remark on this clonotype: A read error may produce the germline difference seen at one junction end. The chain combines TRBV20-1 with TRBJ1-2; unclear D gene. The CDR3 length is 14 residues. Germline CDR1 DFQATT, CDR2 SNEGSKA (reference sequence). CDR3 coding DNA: TGCAGTGTTACTTCTGCGGACCATAACCATGGCTACACCTTC. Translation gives CSVTSADHNHGYTF.

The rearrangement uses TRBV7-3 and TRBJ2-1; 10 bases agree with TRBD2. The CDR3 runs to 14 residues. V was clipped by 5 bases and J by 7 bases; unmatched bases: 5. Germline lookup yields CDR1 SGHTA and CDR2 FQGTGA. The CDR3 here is CASSASGSENEQFF. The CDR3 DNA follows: TGTGCCAGCAGCGCTAGCGGGAGTGAGAATGAGCAGTTCTTC.

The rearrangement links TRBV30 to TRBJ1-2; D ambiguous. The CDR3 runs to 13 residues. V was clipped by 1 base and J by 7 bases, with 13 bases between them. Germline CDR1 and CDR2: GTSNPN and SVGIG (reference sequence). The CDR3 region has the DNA TGTGCCTGGAGTGAATTTAGAACCGGTGGCTACACCTTC. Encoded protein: CAWSEFRTGGYTF.

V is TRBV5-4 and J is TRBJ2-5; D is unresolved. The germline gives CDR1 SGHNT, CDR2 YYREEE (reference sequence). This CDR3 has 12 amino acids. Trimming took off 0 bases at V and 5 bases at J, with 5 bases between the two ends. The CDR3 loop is CASSLVQETQYF. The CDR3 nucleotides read TGTGCCAGCAGCTTGGTTCAGGAGACCCAGTACTTC.

The CDR3 region is CSARRSWPVTFF. The CDR3 nucleotides read TGCAGTGCTAGGAGGAGTTGGCCAGTTACTTTCTTT. The chain couples TRBV20-1 to TRBJ1-1; D call uncertain. Germline V lookup: CDR1 DFQATT, CDR2 SNEGSKA (reference sequence). The CDR3 is made up of 12 amino acids. The V end was cut by 3 bases, the J end by 12 bases, with 17 bases between.

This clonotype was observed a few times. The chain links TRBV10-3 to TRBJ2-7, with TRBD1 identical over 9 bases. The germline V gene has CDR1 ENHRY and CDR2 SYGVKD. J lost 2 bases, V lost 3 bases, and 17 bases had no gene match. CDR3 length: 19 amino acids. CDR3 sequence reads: CAISDPGDRVGGPTYEQYF. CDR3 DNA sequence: TGTGCCATCAGTGACCCCGGGGACAGGGTTGGTGGCCCAACCTACGAGCAGTACTTC.

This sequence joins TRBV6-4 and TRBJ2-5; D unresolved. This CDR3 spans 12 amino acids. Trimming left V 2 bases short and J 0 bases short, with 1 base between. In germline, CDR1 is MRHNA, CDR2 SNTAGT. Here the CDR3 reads CASSDHQETQYF. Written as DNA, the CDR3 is TGTGCCAGCAGTGACCACCAAGAGACCCAGTACTTC.

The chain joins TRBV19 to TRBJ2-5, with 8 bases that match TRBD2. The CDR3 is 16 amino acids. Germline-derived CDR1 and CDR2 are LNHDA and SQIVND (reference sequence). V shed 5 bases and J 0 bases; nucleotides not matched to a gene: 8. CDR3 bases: TGTGCCAGTAGTCTGGGGGCTAGCGGGTACCAAGAGACCCAGTACTTC. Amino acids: CASSLGASGYQETQYF.

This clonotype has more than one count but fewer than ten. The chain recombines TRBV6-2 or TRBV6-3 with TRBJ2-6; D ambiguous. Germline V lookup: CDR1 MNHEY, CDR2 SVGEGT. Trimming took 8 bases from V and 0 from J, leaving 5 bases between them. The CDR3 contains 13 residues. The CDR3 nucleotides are TGTGCCAGCGCGCTCTCTGGGGCCAACGTCCTGACTTTC. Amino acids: CASALSGANVLTF.

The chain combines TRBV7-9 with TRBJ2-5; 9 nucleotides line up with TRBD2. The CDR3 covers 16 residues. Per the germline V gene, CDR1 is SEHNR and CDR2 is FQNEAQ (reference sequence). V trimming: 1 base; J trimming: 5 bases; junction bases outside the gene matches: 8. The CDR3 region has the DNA TGTGCCAGCAGCTTAGTTCAGGCGGGAGGGCCGGAGACCCAGTACTTC. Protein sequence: CASSLVQAGGPETQYF.

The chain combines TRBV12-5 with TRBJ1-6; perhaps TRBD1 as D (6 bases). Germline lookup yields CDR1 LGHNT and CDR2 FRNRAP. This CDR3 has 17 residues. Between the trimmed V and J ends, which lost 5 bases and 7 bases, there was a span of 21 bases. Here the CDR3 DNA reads TGTGCTAGTGGTCCACAGGGTCGGCCGCCTCGCAATTCACCCCTCCACTTT. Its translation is CASGPQGRPPRNSPLHF.

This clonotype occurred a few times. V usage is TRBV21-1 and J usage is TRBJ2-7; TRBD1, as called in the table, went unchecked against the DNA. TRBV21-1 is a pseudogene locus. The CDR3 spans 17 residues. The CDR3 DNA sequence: TGTGCCAGCAGCAAAGTAAGGATAGGGCGCCGGGGCCACGAGCAGTACTTC. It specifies CASSKVRIGRRGHEQYF.

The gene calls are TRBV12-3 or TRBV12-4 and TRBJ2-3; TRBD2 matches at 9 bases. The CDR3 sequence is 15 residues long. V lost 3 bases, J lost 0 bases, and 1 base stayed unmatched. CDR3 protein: CASSFGLASTDTQYF. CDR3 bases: TGTGCCAGCAGTTTCGGACTAGCGAGCACAGATACGCAGTATTTT.

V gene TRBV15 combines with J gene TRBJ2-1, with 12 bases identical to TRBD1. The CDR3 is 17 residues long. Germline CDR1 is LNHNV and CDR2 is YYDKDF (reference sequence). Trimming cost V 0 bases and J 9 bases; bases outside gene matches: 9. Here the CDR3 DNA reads TGTGCCACCAGCAGAGATCGGTTGGGACAGGGGGCAAGTGAGCAGTTCTTC. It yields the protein CATSRDRLGQGASEQFF.

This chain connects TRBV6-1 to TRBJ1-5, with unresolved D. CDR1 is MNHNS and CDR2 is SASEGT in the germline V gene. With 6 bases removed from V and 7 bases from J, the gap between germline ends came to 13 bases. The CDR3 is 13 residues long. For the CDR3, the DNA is TGTGCCAGCAGCTATGCCGAGGGCCAGCCCCAGCATTTT. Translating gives CASSYAEGQPQHF.

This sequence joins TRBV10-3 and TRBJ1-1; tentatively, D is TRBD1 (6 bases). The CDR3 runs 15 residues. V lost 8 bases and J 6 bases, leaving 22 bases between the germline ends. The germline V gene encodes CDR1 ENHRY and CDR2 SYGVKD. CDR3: CAIAGAGTSRSEAFF. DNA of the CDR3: TGTGCCATCGCGGGGGCCGGGACATCACGGTCTGAAGCTTTCTTT.

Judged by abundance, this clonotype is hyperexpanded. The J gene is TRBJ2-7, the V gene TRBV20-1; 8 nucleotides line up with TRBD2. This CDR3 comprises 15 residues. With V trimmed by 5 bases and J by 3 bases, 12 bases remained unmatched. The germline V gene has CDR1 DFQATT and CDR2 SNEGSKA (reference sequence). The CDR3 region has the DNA TGCAGTGCTGGACTCCCACTAGCGGACCACTACGAGCAGTACTTC. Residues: CSAGLPLADHYEQYF.

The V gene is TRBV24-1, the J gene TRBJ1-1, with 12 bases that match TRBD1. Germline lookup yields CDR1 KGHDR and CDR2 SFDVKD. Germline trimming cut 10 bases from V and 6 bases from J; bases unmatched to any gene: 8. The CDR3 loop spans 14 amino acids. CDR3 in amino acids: CATRDRGPRAEAFF. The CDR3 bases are TGTGCCACACGGGACAGGGGGCCTCGGGCTGAAGCTTTCTTT.

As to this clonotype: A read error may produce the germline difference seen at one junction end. The CDR3 DNA reads as TGTGCCATCAGACGGGACGGCTTCCAAAAGACCCAGTACTTC. Translation: CAIRRDGFQKTQYF. The rearrangement links TRBV10-3 to TRBJ2-5; D is possibly TRBD1 or TRBD2 (5 bases each). This CDR3 is built from 14 residues. The germline V gene encodes CDR1 ENHRY and CDR2 SYGVKD.

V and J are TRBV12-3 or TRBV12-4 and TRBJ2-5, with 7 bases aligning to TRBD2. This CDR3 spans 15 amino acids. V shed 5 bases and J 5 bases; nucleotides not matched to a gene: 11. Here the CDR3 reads CASSPAGEVGETQYF. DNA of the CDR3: TGTGCCAGCAGTCCCGCGGGAGAGGTCGGGGAGACCCAGTACTTC.

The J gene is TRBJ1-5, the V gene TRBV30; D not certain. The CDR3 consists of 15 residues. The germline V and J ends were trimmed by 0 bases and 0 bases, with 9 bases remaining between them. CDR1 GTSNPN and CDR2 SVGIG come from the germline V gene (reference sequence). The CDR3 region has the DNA TGTGCCTGGAGTGTATCGGAGTATAGCAATCAGCCCCAGCATTTT. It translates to CAWSVSEYSNQPQHF.

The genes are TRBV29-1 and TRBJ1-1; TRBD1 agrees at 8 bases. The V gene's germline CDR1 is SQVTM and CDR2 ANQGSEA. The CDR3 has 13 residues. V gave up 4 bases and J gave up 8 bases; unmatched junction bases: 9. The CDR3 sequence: CSVAGQGGKEAFF. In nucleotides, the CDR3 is TGCAGCGTTGCTGGACAGGGCGGTAAGGAAGCTTTCTTT.

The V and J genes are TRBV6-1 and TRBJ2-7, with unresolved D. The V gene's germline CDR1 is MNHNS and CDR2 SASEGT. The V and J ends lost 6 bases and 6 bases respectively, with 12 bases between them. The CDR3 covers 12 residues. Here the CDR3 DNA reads TGTGCCAGCAGCCCTAGAGTAGGCGAGCAGTACTTC. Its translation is CASSPRVGEQYF.